The entry below describes one T cell receptor (beta chain). Single cDNA molecules in the library carried unique molecular identifiers attached during preparation. Each CDR3 protein is one row after TCRdb ran MiXCR on the RACE reads. The table lists 370,000 or so distinct CDR3 sequences, around 4.8% of them singletons. This sample's time point: patch test 1, 2 weeks after DPC sensitization. Treatment defined: therapeutic diphenylcyclopropenone sensitization with weekly scalp DPC. This record belongs to a study of human T cells and chemical hapten exposure. Germline CDR1 MNHEY, CDR2 SMNVEV (reference sequence). Trimming stripped 7 bases from V and 10 bases from J, with 17 bases between. The CDR3 consists of 14 residues.

This clonotype was obtained from a woman aged 45-65 years with alopecia areata. Some clones in this sample may be carry-over from other donors' samples. Specimen: whole blood, collected in connection with sensitization to the hapten diphenylcyclopropenone (DPC). The chain links TRBV27 to TRBJ1-6; possible D gene TRBD1, 6 bases. CDR3 DNA sequence: TGTGCCAGCACCCCCGGCCAGGGGCGGTCACCCCTCCACTTT. This encodes CASTPGQGRSPLHF.